This T cell receptor (beta chain) appears in the sequencing data of a study of T-cell memory formation after mild COVID-19. After 5'RACE with constant-segment primers, TCR alpha and TCR beta cDNA libraries carrying sample barcodes and UMIs were obtained. One entry per CDR3 protein results from TCRdb running MiXCR on the 5' RACE reads. The sample has roughly 130,000 distinct CDR3 sequences; 15% to 20% are singletons. J lost 10 bases, V lost 1 base, and 14 bases had no gene match. Germline V gives CDR1 MGHRA, CDR2 YSYEKL. The CDR3 contains 16 residues. This clonotype was counted between two and nine times.

The chain has TRBV4-1 and TRBJ2-3; the match to TRBD1 covers 7 bases. The sample consisted of PBMCs or a T cell subset sorted from them (not recorded which). The sequence came from an adult woman who had mild COVID-19 (a few samples of this study predate the infection). Cell type and time point are not known. This CDR3 is CASSQVTTGEKLAQYF. CDR3 DNA sequence: TGCGCCAGCAGCCAAGTCACTACAGGGGAAAAACTGGCGCAGTATTTT.